These T cell receptor beta chains were read from a single sample in a study of T cell clones after liver transplantation. TCRdb's table, derived via immunoSEQ multiplex PCR, lists solely in-frame clones and lacks some. In the table there are around 110,000 clones, over 75% of which are singletons. This specimen consisted of CD4+ T cells from blood, obtained 12 months after liver transplant. Receptor source: a human patient who received a liver transplant. Some T cells may possibly be graft donor cells. CDR3s include the opening cysteine and the closing phenylalanine or tryptophan. A D gene is named only where the DNA matches it firmly. The size field is filled for only some rows; it gives once, few, many or a size class.

>once|TRBV12-5|TRBD1
CASGTGADTQYF
>.|TRBV7-2|.
CASSLGRNTEAFF
>few|TRBV2|.
CASSAERVQETQYF
>once|TRBV30|TRBD2
CAWSVRLAGGNEQFF
>.|TRBV6-5|.
CASRTGQIYGYTF
>.|TRBV30|TRBD2
CAWRRTSGETQYF
>.|TRBV2|TRBD2
CASSDWASGMNEQFF
>.|TRBV10-3|.
CAITKSRENTEAFF
>.|TRBV20-1|.
CSAARGNEQFF
>.|TRBV5-1|TRBD2
CASSLARNGLAGGETQYF
>.|TRBV5-1|.
CASSLMGVRETQYF
>.|TRBV15|TRBD1
CATSRGQGADTQYF
>.|TRBV5-6|TRBD1
CASSLVDRGVNTGELFF
>.|TRBV2|.
CASRSLRRESGEKLFF
>.|TRBV14|TRBD1
CASSQGQGANQPQHF
>.|TRBV7-3|.
CASSFGQNQPQHF
>.|TRBV27|.
CASSLQGLQINTEAFF
>.|TRBV19|.
CASSPQSAGSSYEQYF
>.|TRBV29-1|TRBD1
CSDRQGDTQYF
>.|TRBV18|.
CASSPPESQETQYF
>few|TRBV2|TRBD1
CASREQGGISNTEAFF
>.|TRBV18|.
CASSPIRGNTEAFF
>.|TRBV28|.
CASSWGAGESSYEQYF
>.|TRBV6-1|.
CASSSRGFEQYF
>.|TRBV18|.
CASSLTGMGDTEAFF
>.|TRBV13|TRBD2
CASSLGGTGGRVQETQYF
>.|TRBV5-5|TRBD1
CASSPATGGNEKLFF
>.|TRBV2|TRBD2
CASKEREGENTGELFF
>.|TRBV29-1|.
CSVESSQQTQYF
>.|TRBV5-6|.
CASSLRSSYNEQFF
>.|TRBV18|TRBD1
CASSTGVNSPLHF
>.|TRBV19|.
CASSIAPGSTFEQYF
>.|TRBV11-2|.
CASSLAAGRYEQYF
>once|TRBV10-3|.
CAISDGIAEAFF
>.|TRBV7-2|.
CASSLRVKNTQYF
>.|TRBV5-1|.
CASRDSEYSYGYTF
>once|TRBV18|.
CASSFRNSNQPQHF
>.|TRBV4-3|.
CASSLRQPTDTQYF
>.|TRBV11-3|TRBD1
CASSFNTYGTGPYNEQFF